The 6 T cell receptor beta chains presented below share a single source sample, sequenced in a study of blood T cell repertoires in COVID-19. The repertoire was sequenced with immunoSEQ multiplex PCR; TCRdb's copy has only in-frame clones and lacks some. The repertoire holds about 120,000 clones, with around three quarters as singletons. The sample comprised peripheral blood. These receptor sequences come from a middle-aged man with active or convalescent COVID-19.

The chain links TRBV29-1 to TRBJ2-5; D is unclear. The ends were cut back, 0 bases at V and 3 bases at J, with 11 bases in the middle. The germline CDR1 and CDR2 sequences are SQVTM and ANQGSEA. There are 14 residues in the CDR3. The CDR3 DNA reads as TGCAGCGTTGAAGATCCAGGCCCTGAAGAGACCCAGTACTTC. Translated, it gives CSVEDPGPEETQYF.

The chain uses TRBV11-3 and TRBJ2-1; TRBD2 agrees at 14 bases. The CDR3 loop spans 17 amino acids. V gave up 3 bases and J gave up 5 bases; unmatched junction bases: 6. Germline CDR1 is SGHNT and CDR2 is YENEEA. The CDR3 here is CASSFYTGLAGDNEQFF. CDR3 coding DNA: TGTGCCAGCAGCTTTTACACGGGACTAGCGGGGGACAATGAGCAGTTCTTC.

Only a few counts were recorded for this clone. The V and J genes are TRBV5-4 and TRBJ1-1; tentative D call: TRBD1 (6 bases). The CDR3 contains 14 residues. The V gene lost 6 bases and the J gene lost 3 bases, with 15 bases spanning the gap. The germline V gene encodes CDR1 SGHNT and CDR2 YYREEE (reference sequence). CDR3 sequence (DNA): TGTGCCAGCACCTCGGCGGGGGCTGACACTGAAGCTTTCTTT. It codes for CASTSAGADTEAFF.

This chain joins TRBV5-1 and TRBJ1-5; 7 bases fit TRBD1. Trimming at V came to 0 bases and at J to 4 bases, leaving 10 bases not matched to a gene. Germline CDR1 reads SGHRS; CDR2 reads YFSETQ. This CDR3 region has 17 residues. CDR3: CASSLEGQGGKNQPQHF. The CDR3 nucleotides are TGCGCCAGCAGCTTGGAGGGGCAGGGGGGAAAAAATCAGCCCCAGCATTTT.

Of note for this clone: The sample carries other DNA sequences with the same CDR3. V gene TRBV5-1 combines with J gene TRBJ2-3; the D gene is possibly TRBD2 (5 bases). Germline V gene data show CDR1 as SGHRS and CDR2 as YFSETQ. Trimming removed 0 bases at V and 3 bases at J, with 8 bases between. This CDR3 is built from 14 residues. This CDR3 reads CASSLERRTDTQYF. As DNA, the CDR3 is TGCGCCAGCAGCTTGGAGCGGAGGACAGATACGCAGTATTTT.

The chain uses TRBV9 and TRBJ2-3; a weak D match, TRBD2 (5 bases). The germline V gene encodes CDR1 SGDLS and CDR2 YYNGEE. V gave up 2 bases and J gave up 2 bases, with 6 bases separating them. The CDR3 consists of 13 residues. CDR3 residues: CASSVGITDTQYF. CDR3 coding DNA: TGTGCCAGCAGCGTCGGGATCACAGATACGCAGTATTTT.